This T cell receptor (beta chain) was identified in a study of blood T cell repertoires in COVID-19. Turning to the study itself: PBMCs, B-cell-depleted T cells, or T cells provided the cDNA or gDNA that made up the material.

Per the study methods: The assay estimated nucleated cells by amplifying reference gene primers. Using immunoSEQ multiplex PCR, the repertoire was profiled, and TCRdb retains in-frame clones only, with some absent. The D gene and trimming were derived from the DNA, and the V and J assignments and clone size from that table. Of about 220,000 clones listed, roughly four fifths are singletons. Everyone who took part was about 18 to 89 years old, and they came from about two dozen US areas. Cohort assignment relied on participant-reported clinical history. The sequenced sample consisted of PBMCs or T cells enriched from blood (not recorded which). The clonotype was recovered from a woman aged 40 to 50 with acute COVID-19.

In nucleotides, the CDR3 is TGTGCCAGCAGCAAAGCAACTAGGGCAGGGGAGCCTTATGGCTACACCTTC. This encodes CASSKATRAGEPYGYTF. The rearrangement uses TRBV21-1 and TRBJ1-2; no check of the table's D call, TRBD1, against the DNA was made. TRBV21-1 is recorded as a pseudogene. CDR3 length: 17 residues.